The 32 T cell receptor beta chains given below trace back to one sample, sequenced in a study of early T cells in non-severe SARS-CoV-2 infection (dated by TCRdb to the early 2020s). Library preparation employed 5' RACE. The data were produced on a NextSeq 500. Starting from the raw public reads, TCRdb applied fastp trimming at Q25, assembled clones with MiXCR and retained in-frame beta chains. Rows with a matching CDR3 protein are joined into one entry that keeps the most common DNA and genes. This sample is represented by tens of thousands of distinct CDR3 sequences; roughly 15% of them were singletons. The ten biggest clones cover around 6.4% of the sample. Sample: whole blood. The source of these receptors is an adult who was a healthcare worker with PCR-confirmed SARS-CoV-2 infection or an uninfected control (not recorded which).

This chain uses TRBV4-2 with TRBJ1-1; D gene unclear. Germline values: CDR1 LGHNA, CDR2 YNFKEQ. This CDR3 spans 14 amino acids. V was cut by 3 bases and J by 1 base, with 9 bases left in between. In DNA, the CDR3 is TGTGCCAGCAGCCAGTCACGGGGGAACACTGAAGCTTTCTTT. Its translation: CASSQSRGNTEAFF.

This clonotype was seen only a few times. The chain links TRBV10-3 to TRBJ1-1; 7 bases agree with TRBD1. J lost 6 bases, V lost 4 bases, and 5 bases had no gene match. Germline CDR1 ENHRY, CDR2 SYGVKD. CDR3 length: 13 residues. CDR3 residues: CAISVGQGAEAFF. Here the CDR3 DNA reads TGTGCCATCAGTGTTGGGCAGGGGGCTGAAGCTTTCTTT.

The gene calls are TRBV30 and TRBJ1-2, with D maybe TRBD1 (5 bases). This CDR3 contains 14 residues. CDR1 and CDR2 (germline): GTSNPN, SVGIG (reference sequence). The V gene lost 3 bases and the J gene lost 4 bases, with 15 bases spanning the gap. CDR3 bases: TGTGCCTGGAGCCTAGGGGTTAGTGGCTATGGCTACACCTTC. Its protein product is CAWSLGVSGYGYTF.

This clonotype was seen repeatedly, ten times or more. The chain has TRBV6-7 and TRBJ2-5; weak D call: TRBD2 (5 bases). TRBV6-7 is assigned to the ORF class and has an uncertain function. This CDR3 is built from 16 residues. Trimming removed 2 bases at V and 0 bases at J, with 13 bases between. CDR3 sequence reads: CASSYEIGKYQETQYF. CDR3 coding DNA: TGTGCCAGCAGTTACGAGATCGGGAAGTACCAAGAGACCCAGTACTTC.

This chain uses TRBV5-1 with TRBJ2-3; 8 bases match TRBD2. Germline assignment: CDR1 SGHRS and CDR2 YFSETQ. The ends lost 2 bases at V and 0 bases at J; junction bases unmatched: 5. The CDR3 is made up of 16 amino acids. As DNA, the CDR3 is TGCGCCAGCAGCTTCGAGCGGGGGCATAGCACAGATACGCAGTATTTT. This codes for CASSFERGHSTDTQYF. Together with reference TRBV5-1 and TRBJ2-3, the CDR3 gives the full variable domain: KAGVTQTPRYLIKTRGQQVTLSCSPISGHRSVSWYQQTPGQGLQFLFEYFSETQRNKGNFPGRFSGRQFSNSRSEMNVSTLELGDSALYLCASSFERGHSTDTQYFGPGTRLTVL.

This clonotype was seen at least ten times. The chain links TRBV10-3 to TRBJ2-5; 8 bases agree with TRBD1. V trimming: 4 bases; J trimming: 2 bases; junction bases outside the gene matches: 6. Germline CDR1 is ENHRY and CDR2 is SYGVKD. The CDR3 has 15 amino acids. CDR3 loop: CAISVGTGPQETQYF. CDR3 sequence (DNA): TGTGCCATCAGTGTCGGGACAGGCCCTCAAGAGACCCAGTACTTC.

This clonotype was seen more than once but under ten times. The chain joins TRBV12-3 or TRBV12-4 to TRBJ2-6, with 10 bases fitting TRBD2. This CDR3 contains 17 residues. V was pared by 6 bases and J by 5 bases, with 10 bases of the junction left unmatched. The CDR3 nucleotides are TGTGCCAGCAGCCTACCAGCGGGGGGGCGGAGGGCCAACGTCCTGACTTTC. It encodes CASSLPAGGRRANVLTF.

This clonotype occurred many times. The CDR3 bases are TGTGCCAGCGGCGGCTATGGCTACACCTTC. Translation: CASGGYGYTF. The V and J genes are TRBV12-3 or TRBV12-4 and TRBJ1-2; D is uncertain. The V and J ends lost 8 bases and 4 bases respectively, with 5 bases between them. The CDR3 runs to 10 residues.

This clonotype was counted between two and nine times. V usage is TRBV5-5 and J usage is TRBJ2-3, with D maybe TRBD2 (6 bases). Trimming stripped 0 bases from V and 2 bases from J, with 13 bases between. Germline V gene sequence: CDR1 SGHKS, CDR2 YYEKEE (reference sequence). The CDR3 contains 16 residues. As DNA, the CDR3 is TGTGCCAGCAGCTTGGTAGCTAGCGCAAACACAGATACGCAGTATTTT. Amino acids: CASSLVASANTDTQYF.

At least ten counts were recorded for this clonotype. The chain is built from TRBV19 and TRBJ1-2; 7 bases fit TRBD1. Germline V lookup: CDR1 LNHDA, CDR2 SQIVND (reference sequence). This CDR3 has 13 amino acids. Losses at the gene ends were 6 bases for V and 4 bases for J; bases not matched to a gene: 5. For the CDR3, the DNA is TGTGCCAGTAGAGGGGGCGGTGGCTATGGCTACACCTTC. This gives the protein CASRGGGGYGYTF.

This clonotype was seen a handful of times. This chain links TRBV20-1 with TRBJ2-7; 10 bases map to TRBD2. Germline trimming cut 6 bases from V and 2 bases from J; bases unmatched to any gene: 4. This CDR3 has 13 residues. Germline lookup yields CDR1 DFQATT and CDR2 SNEGSKA (reference sequence). Written as DNA, the CDR3 is TGCAGTGCAAGGACTAGCGGCCCCTACGAGCAGTACTTC. Translation gives CSARTSGPYEQYF.

This clonotype was observed a few times. CDR3 nucleotide sequence: TGTGCCATCAGTGACGGGACAGGAGCCTACGAGCAGTACTTC. This encodes CAISDGTGAYEQYF. This chain joins TRBV10-3 and TRBJ2-7, with TRBD1 matching 8 bases. This CDR3 has 14 amino acids. Trimming took 3 bases from V and 2 from J; bases not matched to a gene: 3. The germline CDR1 and CDR2 sequences are ENHRY and SYGVKD.

This clonotype was observed many times. V is TRBV18 and J is TRBJ1-3; 7 bases map to TRBD1. This CDR3 comprises 15 residues. V trimming: 1 base; J trimming: 2 bases; junction bases outside the gene matches: 2. Germline CDR1 is KGHSH and CDR2 is LQKENI. CDR3 residues: CASSPQGAAGNTIYF. Here the CDR3 DNA reads TGTGCCAGCTCACCACAGGGGGCCGCTGGAAACACCATATATTTT.

This clonotype was detected many times. This rearrangement joins TRBV6-5 to TRBJ2-3; unclear D gene. V was trimmed by 6 bases and J by 0 bases, leaving 10 bases between them. Germline V gene data show CDR1 as MNHEY and CDR2 as SVGAGI. The CDR3 sequence is 14 residues long. The CDR3 region is CASRGRRSTDTQYF. The CDR3 bases are TGTGCCAGCAGAGGACGGCGAAGCACAGATACGCAGTATTTT.

The chain couples TRBV4-1 to TRBJ2-4; maybe TRBD2 (5 bases). The germline CDR1 and CDR2 sequences are MGHRA and YSYEKL. The CDR3 is 15 amino acids. Trimming took off 3 bases at V and 4 bases at J, with 13 bases between the two ends. CDR3 nucleotides: TGCGCCAGCAGCCAGCTACTAGTCCTTAAAAACATTCAGTACTTC. It is translated as CASSQLLVLKNIQYF.

The genes are TRBV2 and TRBJ1-1; no firm D call. The CDR3 length is 15 residues. Deletions cut 2 bases from V and 1 base from J, with 11 bases between. The germline CDR1 and CDR2 sequences are SNHLY and FYNNEI. CDR3 in amino acids: CASSESRQQNTEAFF. The CDR3 DNA sequence: TGTGCCAGCAGTGAAAGCCGCCAGCAGAACACTGAAGCTTTCTTT.

V gene TRBV7-9 combines with J gene TRBJ2-2; D may be TRBD2 (5 bases). The CDR3 contains 14 residues. The germline CDR1 and CDR2 sequences are SEHNR and FQNEAQ (reference sequence). V lost 8 bases and J lost 5, with 15 bases in between. This chain's CDR3 is CASRPTSQTGELFF. The CDR3 bases are TGTGCCAGCCGTCCCACTAGTCAGACCGGGGAGCTGTTTTTT.

The chain has TRBV29-1 and TRBJ2-2, with no clear D. The V gene's germline CDR1 is SQVTM and CDR2 ANQGSEA. The CDR3 runs 11 residues. V lost 3 bases and J 9 bases, leaving 8 bases between the germline ends. The CDR3 spells CSVEKVRELFF. CDR3 nucleotides: TGCAGCGTTGAGAAGGTCAGGGAGCTGTTTTTT.

A few counts support this clonotype. This chain links TRBV28 with TRBJ1-4, with TRBD1 identical over 7 bases. This CDR3 comprises 14 residues. Germline loops: CDR1 MDHEN, CDR2 SYDVKM. V lost 6 bases to trimming and J lost 2 bases; unmatched junction nucleotides: 3. For the CDR3, the DNA is TGTGCCAGCAGCCGACAGGGTACTAATGAAAAACTGTTTTTT. Amino acids: CASSRQGTNEKLFF.

A few counts support this clonotype. V and J are TRBV28 and TRBJ1-1, with D possibly matching TRBD1 (6 bases). Trimming stripped 5 bases from V and 2 bases from J, with 12 bases between. CDR3 length equals 14 residues. Germline-derived CDR1 and CDR2 are MDHEN and SYDVKM. CDR3 nucleotides: TGTGCCAGCAGTCTCGGGACAACTAACACTGAAGCTTTCTTT. The encoded protein is CASSLGTTNTEAFF.

The genes are TRBV7-2 and TRBJ1-3; D might be TRBD1 (6 bases). This CDR3 contains 15 residues. Deletions cut 7 bases from V and 0 bases from J, with 13 bases between. Germline assignment: CDR1 SGHTA and CDR2 FQGNSA. The CDR3 DNA is TGTGCCAGCACCCCGAGGGGGTTCTCTGGAAACACCATATATTTT. The encoded protein is CASTPRGFSGNTIYF.

This clonotype was seen more than once but under ten times. The chain couples TRBV20-1 to TRBJ1-5, with 9 bases lining up with TRBD1. Germline V gene lookup returns CDR1 DFQATT and CDR2 SNEGSKA (reference sequence). With V trimmed by 5 bases and J by 3 bases, 8 bases remained unmatched. This CDR3 is 15 amino acids long. CDR3 amino acids: CSAENRDRVNQPQHF. Written as DNA, the CDR3 is TGCAGTGCTGAGAACCGGGACAGGGTCAATCAGCCCCAGCATTTT.

This chain links TRBV21-1 with TRBJ1-1; TRBD1 was called by the table and not checked on the DNA. TRBV21-1 is a known pseudogene. The CDR3 totals 16 residues. CDR3 residues: CASSKLVPNGNTEAFF. CDR3 DNA sequence: TGTGCCAGCAGCAAATTGGTCCCTAACGGAAACACTGAAGCTTTCTTT.

This chain links TRBV6-5 with TRBJ1-2; D uncertain. The germline V gene encodes CDR1 MNHEY and CDR2 SVGAGI. The CDR3 has 11 residues. V lost 8 bases to trimming and J lost 8 bases, with 12 bases between them. The CDR3 DNA follows: TGTGCCAGCGGATCAGTAGGGGGCTACACCTTC. This encodes CASGSVGGYTF.

This clonotype was seen many times. V is TRBV29-1 and J is TRBJ2-7; TRBD2 might be the D (6 bases). V shed 2 bases and J shed 7 bases, with 12 bases lying between them. The CDR3 extends over 12 amino acids. The germline CDR1 and CDR2 sequences are SQVTM and ANQGSEA. Written as DNA, the CDR3 is TGCAGCGTTGAAAGTACGGCGGGGGAGCAGTACTTC. This sequence encodes CSVESTAGEQYF.

The chain combines TRBV6-5 with TRBJ2-3, with D hard to call. The V gene lost 0 bases and the J gene lost 2 bases, with 6 bases spanning the gap. In germline, CDR1 is MNHEY, CDR2 SVGAGI. CDR3 size: 14 residues. As DNA, the CDR3 is TGTGCCAGCAGTTACTCTGCGGCCACAGATACGCAGTATTTT. It encodes CASSYSAATDTQYF.

V gene TRBV6-2 or TRBV6-3 combines with J gene TRBJ2-3; 10 positions match TRBD2. V was pared by 2 bases and J by 5 bases, with 7 bases of the junction left unmatched. Germline loops: CDR1 MNHEY, CDR2 SVGEGT. This CDR3 contains 16 residues. CDR3 region: CASSYQLAGGQDTQYF. The CDR3 nucleotides read TGTGCCAGCAGTTACCAGTTAGCGGGGGGACAAGATACGCAGTATTTT.

The CDR3 spells CASSPSGGVGTDTQYF. The CDR3 DNA follows: TGTGCCAGCAGTCCCTCGGGGGGGGTTGGCACAGATACGCAGTATTTT. The V call is TRBV7-2, the J call TRBJ2-3, with TRBD2 identical over 8 bases. The ends lost 6 bases at V and 1 base at J; junction bases unmatched: 9. The germline V gene has CDR1 SGHTA and CDR2 FQGNSA. The CDR3 has 16 residues.

This chain links TRBV11-2 with TRBJ2-6; tentative D call: TRBD2 (5 bases). Trimming removed 7 bases from V and 1 base from J, with 8 bases in between. The CDR3 spans 14 residues. The germline V gene encodes CDR1 SGHAT and CDR2 FQNNGV. DNA for the CDR3: TGTGCCAGCACCCCGGGATCTGGGGCCAACGTCCTGACTTTC. Its protein product is CASTPGSGANVLTF.

Written as DNA, the CDR3 is TGTGCCAGCAGTGACTCGAGGGATGGCAGAAAACTGTTTTTT. Residues: CASSDSRDGRKLFF. The chain recombines TRBV6-4 with TRBJ1-4, with no clear D. The CDR3 contains 14 residues. Germline-derived CDR1 and CDR2 are MRHNA and SNTAGT. V lost 0 bases, J lost 10 bases, and 12 bases lay in between.

The rearrangement uses TRBV18 and TRBJ2-3; the D call may be TRBD1 or TRBD2 (5 bases each). Per germline, CDR1 KGHSH and CDR2 LQKENI. V dropped 2 bases and J dropped 0 bases, with 15 bases sitting between them. The CDR3 covers 17 residues. CDR3 sequence: CASSPDPGTPSTDTQYF. The CDR3 nucleotides are TGTGCCAGCTCACCAGACCCCGGGACGCCAAGCACAGATACGCAGTATTTT.

This clonotype was counted only a few times. The chain joins TRBV30 to TRBJ2-3; D might be TRBD2 (6 bases). Germline CDR1 and CDR2: GTSNPN and SVGIG (reference sequence). Trimming shortened V by 5 bases and J by 1 base, and 13 bases separated the two germline ends. CDR3 size: 14 residues. CDR3 nucleotide sequence: TGTGCCTGGGGAGGGCTGCGGCGCACAGATACGCAGTATTTT. Its translation: CAWGGLRRTDTQYF.